This T cell receptor (beta chain) was profiled in a study of shared clonotypes between healthy human individuals. Only in-frame clones appear in the TCRdb table, and some are missing; sequencing was by immunoSEQ multiplex PCR. The sample holds around 330,000 clones, about 74% seen once. Points from the study as a whole: Generation of non-shared clonotypes was less probable than generation of clonotypes shared by all four donors.

Note on this clone: Its antigen is undetermined.

This CDR3 comprises 13 residues. Trimming stripped 0 bases from V and 10 bases from J, with 12 bases between. The germline gives CDR1 LGHNA, CDR2 YSLEER. The V gene is TRBV4-3, the J gene TRBJ1-1, with D maybe TRBD1 (5 bases). The sequence was collected from a man younger than 45 in good health. Specimen: memory CD4+ T cells sorted from blood. Documented subset: CD45RA-negative fraction. The CDR3 protein is CASSQERRVAAFF. As DNA, the CDR3 is TGCGCCAGCAGCCAAGAACGCAGGGTAGCAGCTTTCTTT.